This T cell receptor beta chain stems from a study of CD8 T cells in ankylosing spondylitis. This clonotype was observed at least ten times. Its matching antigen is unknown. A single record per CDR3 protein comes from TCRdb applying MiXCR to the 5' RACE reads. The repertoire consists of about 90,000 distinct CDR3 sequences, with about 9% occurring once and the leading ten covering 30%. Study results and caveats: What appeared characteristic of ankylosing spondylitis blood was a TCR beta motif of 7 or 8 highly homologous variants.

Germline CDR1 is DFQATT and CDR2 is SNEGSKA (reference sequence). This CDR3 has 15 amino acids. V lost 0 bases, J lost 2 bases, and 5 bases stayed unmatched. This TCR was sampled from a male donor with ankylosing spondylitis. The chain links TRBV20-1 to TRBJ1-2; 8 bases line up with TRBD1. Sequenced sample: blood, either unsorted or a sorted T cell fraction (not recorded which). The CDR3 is CSARDITGGNYGYTF. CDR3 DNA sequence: TGCAGTGCTAGAGATATAACAGGGGGAAACTATGGCTACACCTTC.